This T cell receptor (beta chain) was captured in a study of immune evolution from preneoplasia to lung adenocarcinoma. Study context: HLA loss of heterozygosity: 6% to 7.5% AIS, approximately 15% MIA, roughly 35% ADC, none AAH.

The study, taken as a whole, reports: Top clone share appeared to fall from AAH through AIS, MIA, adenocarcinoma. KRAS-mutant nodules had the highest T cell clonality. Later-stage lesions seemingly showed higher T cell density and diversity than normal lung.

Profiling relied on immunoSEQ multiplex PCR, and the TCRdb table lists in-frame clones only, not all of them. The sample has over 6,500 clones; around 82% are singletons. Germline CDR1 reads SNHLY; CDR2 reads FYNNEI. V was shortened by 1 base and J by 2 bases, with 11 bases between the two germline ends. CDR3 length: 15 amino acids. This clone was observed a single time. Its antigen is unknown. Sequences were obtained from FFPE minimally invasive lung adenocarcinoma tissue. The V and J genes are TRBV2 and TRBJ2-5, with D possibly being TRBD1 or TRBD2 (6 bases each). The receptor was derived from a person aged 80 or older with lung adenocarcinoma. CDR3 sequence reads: CASSEEGGQQETQYF. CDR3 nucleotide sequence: TGTGCCAGCAGTGAAGAAGGGGGGCAGCAAGAGACCCAGTACTTC.